Given below is one TCR beta chain in context. Germline CDR1 reads SGDLS; CDR2 reads YYNGEE. This CDR3 comprises 14 residues. V was pared by 4 bases and J by 3 bases, with 14 bases between. The data belong to a study of blood T cell repertoires in COVID-19. For the study at large: T cells, B-cell-depleted T cells, or PBMCs provided the cDNA or gDNA that served as material.

Some clones are missing from TCRdb's copy, which holds only in-frame ones; the method was immunoSEQ multiplex PCR. The sample holds some 190,000 clones; 75% to 85% are singletons and the top ten take 4.3%. The sequencing sample was made of PBMCs or T cells enriched from blood (not recorded which). This sequence was found in a young man with acute COVID-19. The chain joins TRBV9 to TRBJ2-7; possibly TRBD2 for D (5 bases). This CDR3 is CASSPHGSDYEQYF. The CDR3 DNA reads as TGTGCCAGCAGCCCCCATGGTAGCGACTACGAGCAGTACTTC. Together with reference TRBV9 and TRBJ2-7, the CDR3 gives the full variable domain: DSGVTQTPKHLITATGQRVTLRCSPRSGDLSVYWYQQSLDQGLQFLIQYYNGEERAKGNILERFSAQQFPDLHSELNLSSLELGDSALYFCASSPHGSDYEQYFGPGTRLTVT.